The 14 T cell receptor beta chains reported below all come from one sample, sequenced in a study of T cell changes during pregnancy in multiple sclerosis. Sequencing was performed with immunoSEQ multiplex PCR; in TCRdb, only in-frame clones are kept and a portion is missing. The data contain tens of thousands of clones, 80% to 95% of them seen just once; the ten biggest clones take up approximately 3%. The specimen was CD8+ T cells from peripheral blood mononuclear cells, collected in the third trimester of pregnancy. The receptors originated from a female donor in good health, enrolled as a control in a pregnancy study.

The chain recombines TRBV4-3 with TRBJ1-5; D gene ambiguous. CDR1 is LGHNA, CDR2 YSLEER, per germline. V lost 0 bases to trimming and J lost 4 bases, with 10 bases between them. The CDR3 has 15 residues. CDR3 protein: CASSQDGGGNQPQHF. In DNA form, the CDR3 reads TGCGCCAGCAGCCAAGATGGAGGCGGAAATCAGCCCCAGCATTTT.

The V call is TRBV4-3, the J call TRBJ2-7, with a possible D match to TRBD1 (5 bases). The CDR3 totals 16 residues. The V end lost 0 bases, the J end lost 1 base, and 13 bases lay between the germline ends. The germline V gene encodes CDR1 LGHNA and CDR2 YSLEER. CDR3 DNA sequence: TGCGCCAGCAGCCAAGATCGCCAGGGCCCATCCTACGAGCAGTACTTC. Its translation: CASSQDRQGPSYEQYF.

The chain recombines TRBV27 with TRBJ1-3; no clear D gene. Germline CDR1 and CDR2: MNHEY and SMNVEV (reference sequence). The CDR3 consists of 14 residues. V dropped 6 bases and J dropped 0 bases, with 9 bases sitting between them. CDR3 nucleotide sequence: TGTGCCAGCAGACCCGGGGTCTCTGGAAACACCATATATTTT. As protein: CASRPGVSGNTIYF.

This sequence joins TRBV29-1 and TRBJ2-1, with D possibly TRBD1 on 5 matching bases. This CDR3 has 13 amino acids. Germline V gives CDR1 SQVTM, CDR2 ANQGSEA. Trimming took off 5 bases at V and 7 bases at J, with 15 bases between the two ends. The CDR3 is CSVFSGRVNEQFF. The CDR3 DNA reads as TGCAGCGTTTTCTCAGGCAGGGTAAATGAGCAGTTCTTC.

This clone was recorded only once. The CDR3: CASSQKSGSNTEAFF. CDR3 nucleotides: TGCGCCAGCAGCCAGAAAAGCGGCTCCAACACTGAAGCTTTCTTT. The chain carries TRBV4-1 and TRBJ1-1, with D unclear. The V and J ends lost 3 bases and 2 bases respectively, with 13 bases between them. The CDR3 length is 15 residues. Germline CDR1 and CDR2: MGHRA and YSYEKL.

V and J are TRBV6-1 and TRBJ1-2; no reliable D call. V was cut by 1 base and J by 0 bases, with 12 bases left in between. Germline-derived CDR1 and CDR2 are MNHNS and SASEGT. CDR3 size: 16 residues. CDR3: CASSEEDLRANYGYTF. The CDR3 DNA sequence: TGTGCCAGCAGTGAAGAGGATCTGCGGGCTAACTATGGCTACACCTTC.

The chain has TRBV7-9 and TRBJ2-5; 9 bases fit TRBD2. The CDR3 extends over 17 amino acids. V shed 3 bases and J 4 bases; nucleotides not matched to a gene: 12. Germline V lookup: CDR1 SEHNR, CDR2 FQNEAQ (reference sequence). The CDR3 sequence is CASSFSALGLARETQYF. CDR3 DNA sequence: TGTGCCAGCAGCTTTTCGGCCCTCGGACTAGCGCGAGAGACCCAGTACTTC.

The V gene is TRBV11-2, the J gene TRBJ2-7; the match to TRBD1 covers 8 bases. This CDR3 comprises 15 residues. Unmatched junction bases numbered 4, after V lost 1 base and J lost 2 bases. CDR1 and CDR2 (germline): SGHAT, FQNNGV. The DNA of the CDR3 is TGTGCCAGCAGCTTAGGACAGGGGACGCCCTACGAGCAGTACTTC. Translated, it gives CASSLGQGTPYEQYF.

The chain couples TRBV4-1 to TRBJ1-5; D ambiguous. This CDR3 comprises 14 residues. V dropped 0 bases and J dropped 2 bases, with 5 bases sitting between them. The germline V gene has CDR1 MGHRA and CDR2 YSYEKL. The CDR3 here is CASSQDSGNQPQHF. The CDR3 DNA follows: TGCGCCAGCAGCCAAGATTCTGGCAATCAGCCCCAGCATTTT.

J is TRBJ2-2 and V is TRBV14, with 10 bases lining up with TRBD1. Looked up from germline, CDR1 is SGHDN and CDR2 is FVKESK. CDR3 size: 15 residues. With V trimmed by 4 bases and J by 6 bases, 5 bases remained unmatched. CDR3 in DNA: TGTGCCAGCAGCCTTCAGACAGGGGGCCCCGGGGAGCTGTTTTTT. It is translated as CASSLQTGGPGELFF. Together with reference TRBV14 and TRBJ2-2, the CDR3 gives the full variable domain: EAGVTQFPSHSVIEKGQTVTLRCDPISGHDNLYWYRRVMGKEIKFLLHFVKESKQDESGMPNNRFLAERTGGTYSTLKVQPAELEDSGVYFCASSLQTGGPGELFFGEGSRLTVL.

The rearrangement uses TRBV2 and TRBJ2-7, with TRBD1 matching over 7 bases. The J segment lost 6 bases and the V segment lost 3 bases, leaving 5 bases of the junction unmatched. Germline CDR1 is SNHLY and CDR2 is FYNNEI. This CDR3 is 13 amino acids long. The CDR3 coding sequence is TGTGCCAGCAGTGACCCAGGGGGTCCCGAGCAGTACTTC. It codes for CASSDPGGPEQYF.

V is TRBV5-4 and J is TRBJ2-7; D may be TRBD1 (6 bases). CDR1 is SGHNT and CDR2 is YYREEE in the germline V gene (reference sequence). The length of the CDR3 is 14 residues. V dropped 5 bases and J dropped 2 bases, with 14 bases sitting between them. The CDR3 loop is CASSPRTATYEQYF. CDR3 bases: TGTGCCAGCAGTCCTCGGACAGCAACCTACGAGCAGTACTTC.

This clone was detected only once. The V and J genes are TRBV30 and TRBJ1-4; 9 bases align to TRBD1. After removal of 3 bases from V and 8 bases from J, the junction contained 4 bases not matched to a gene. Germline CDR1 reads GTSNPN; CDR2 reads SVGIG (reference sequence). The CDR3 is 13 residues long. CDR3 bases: TGTGCCTGGAGGGACAGGGGTTCCGAAAAACTGTTTTTT. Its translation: CAWRDRGSEKLFF.

The CDR3 reads CASSTPAGGSNEQFF. In DNA form, the CDR3 reads TGTGCCAGCTCCACCCCTGCGGGGGGCTCCAATGAGCAGTTCTTC. This chain uses TRBV2 with TRBJ2-1; 8 bases agree with TRBD2. This CDR3 region has 15 residues. Trimming took 8 bases from V and 6 from J; bases not matched to a gene: 12. Germline CDR1 SNHLY, CDR2 FYNNEI.